This T cell receptor beta chain is drawn from a study of OX40 agonist ivuxolimab in advanced cancers. The study's findings and limits: A proportion of nonresponders additionally exhibited low normalized T-cell clonal expansion.

V lost 4 bases and J 11 bases, leaving 8 bases between the germline ends. This CDR3 spans 11 amino acids. Germline V lookup: CDR1 MGHDK, CDR2 SYGVNS. Points on this clone: Its cognate antigen is unknown.

Repertoires were generated with immunoSEQ multiplex PCR, while TCRdb's copy carries only in-frame clones and drops some. Among over 50,000 clones listed, about 80% were seen once. The TCR sequence derives from an adult with an advanced solid tumor such as melanoma, head and neck, liver or kidney cancer. Sequences were derived from CD4+ or CD8+ T cells sorted from blood, sampled in a trial of the OX40 agonist ivuxolimab. The rearrangement links TRBV25-1 to TRBJ1-4; D gene ambiguous. CDR3 nucleotides: TGTGCCAGCAGTGCCATTCGGAAACTGTTTTTT. Its translation: CASSAIRKLFF.